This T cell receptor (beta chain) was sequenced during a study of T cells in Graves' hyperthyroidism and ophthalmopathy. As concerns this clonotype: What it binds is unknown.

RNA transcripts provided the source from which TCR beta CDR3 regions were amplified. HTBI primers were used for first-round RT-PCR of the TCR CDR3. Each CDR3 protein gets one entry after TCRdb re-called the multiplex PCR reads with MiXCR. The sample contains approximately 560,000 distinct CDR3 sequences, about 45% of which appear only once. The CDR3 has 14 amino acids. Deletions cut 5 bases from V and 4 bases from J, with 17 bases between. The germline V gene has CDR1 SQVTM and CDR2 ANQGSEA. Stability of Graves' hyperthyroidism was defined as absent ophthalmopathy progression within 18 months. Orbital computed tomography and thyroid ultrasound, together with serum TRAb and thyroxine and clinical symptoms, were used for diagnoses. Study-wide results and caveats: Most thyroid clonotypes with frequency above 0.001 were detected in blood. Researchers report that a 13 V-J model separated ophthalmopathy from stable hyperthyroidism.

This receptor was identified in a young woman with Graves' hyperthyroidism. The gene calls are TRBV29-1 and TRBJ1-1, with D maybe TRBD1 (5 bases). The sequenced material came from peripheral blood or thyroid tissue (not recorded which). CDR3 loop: CSVWSGTLGTEAFF. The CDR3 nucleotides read TGCAGCGTTTGGAGTGGGACCTTGGGCACTGAAGCTTTCTTT.